The present T cell receptor beta chain was sequenced within a study of cytomegalovirus exposure and HLA in healthy donors. Looking at the study overall: Earlier results showed approximately 110 million unique TCR beta sequences derived from 150 million to 200 million T cells. General observations from the study: Investigators reported 164 TCR beta chains as tied to cytomegalovirus.

The donors comprised healthy bone marrow donors. Points on this clone: Its target is not known.

13 Jbeta primers and 60 Vbeta primers were used for the PCR. Sequenced by immunoSEQ multiplex PCR; TCRdb stores in-frame clones only, minus some. The table has around 130,000 clones, roughly 82% seen once; the top ten hold approximately 3%. This CDR3 comprises 12 residues. Germline V gene sequence: CDR1 MNHNY, CDR2 SVGAGI (reference sequence). V lost 8 bases, J lost 6 bases, and 13 bases lay in between. Sequencing used PBMCs. The receptor was derived from a woman aged 18-29 years in good health and CMV-seropositive. This sequence joins TRBV6-6 and TRBJ1-2; D remains unclear. The CDR3 nucleotides read TGTGCCAGCGGAATGGAGGGCGATGGCTACACCTTC. Amino acids: CASGMEGDGYTF.